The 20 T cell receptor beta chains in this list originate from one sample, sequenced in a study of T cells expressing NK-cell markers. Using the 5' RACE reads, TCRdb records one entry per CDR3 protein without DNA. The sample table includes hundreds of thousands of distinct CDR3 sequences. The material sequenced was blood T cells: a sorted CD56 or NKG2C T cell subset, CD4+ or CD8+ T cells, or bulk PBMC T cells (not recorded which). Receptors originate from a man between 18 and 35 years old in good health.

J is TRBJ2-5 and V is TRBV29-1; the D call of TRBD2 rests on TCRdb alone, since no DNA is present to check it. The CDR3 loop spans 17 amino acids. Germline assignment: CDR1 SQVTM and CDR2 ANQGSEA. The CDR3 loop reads CSVEDLGDTSGQETQYF. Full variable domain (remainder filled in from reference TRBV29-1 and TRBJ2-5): SAVISQKPSRDICQRGTSLTIQCQVDSQVTMMFWYRQQPGQSLTLIATANQGSEATYESGFVIDKFPISRPNLTFSTLTVSNMSPEDSSIYLCSVEDLGDTSGQETQYFGPGTRLLVL.

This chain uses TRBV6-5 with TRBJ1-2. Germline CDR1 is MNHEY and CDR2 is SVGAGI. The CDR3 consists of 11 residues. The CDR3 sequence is CASGQGRGYTF.

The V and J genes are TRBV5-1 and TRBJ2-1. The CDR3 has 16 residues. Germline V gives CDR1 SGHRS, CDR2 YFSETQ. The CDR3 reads CASSLVGGAPNNEQFF.

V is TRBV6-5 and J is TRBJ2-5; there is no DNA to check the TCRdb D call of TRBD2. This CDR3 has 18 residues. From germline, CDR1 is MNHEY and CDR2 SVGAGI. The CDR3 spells CASSYSGSLAGGEETQYF.

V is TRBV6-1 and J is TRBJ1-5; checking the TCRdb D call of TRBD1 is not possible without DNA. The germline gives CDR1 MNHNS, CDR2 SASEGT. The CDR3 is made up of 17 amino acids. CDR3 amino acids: CASSATGQGWPNQPQHF.

This chain's CDR3 is CASSPVSYEQYF. The chain links TRBV7-9 to TRBJ2-7. The length of the CDR3 is 12 residues. Per the germline V gene, CDR1 is SEHNR and CDR2 is FQNEAQ (reference sequence).

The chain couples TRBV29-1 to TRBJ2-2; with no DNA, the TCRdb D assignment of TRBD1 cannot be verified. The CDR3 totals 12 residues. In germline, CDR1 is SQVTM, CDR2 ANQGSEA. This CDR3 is CSVNRGTGELFF.

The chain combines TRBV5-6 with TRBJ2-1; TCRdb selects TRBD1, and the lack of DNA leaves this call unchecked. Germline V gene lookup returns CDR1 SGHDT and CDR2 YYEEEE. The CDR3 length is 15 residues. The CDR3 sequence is CASSRSRTAYNEQFF.

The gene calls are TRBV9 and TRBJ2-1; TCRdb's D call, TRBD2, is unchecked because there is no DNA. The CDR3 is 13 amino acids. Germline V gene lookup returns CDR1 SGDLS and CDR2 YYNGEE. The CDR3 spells CASSAQPGLEQFF.

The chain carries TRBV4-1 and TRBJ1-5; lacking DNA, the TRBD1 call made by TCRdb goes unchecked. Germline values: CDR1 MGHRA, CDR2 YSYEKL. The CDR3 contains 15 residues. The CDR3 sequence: CASSQVTGLNQPQHF.

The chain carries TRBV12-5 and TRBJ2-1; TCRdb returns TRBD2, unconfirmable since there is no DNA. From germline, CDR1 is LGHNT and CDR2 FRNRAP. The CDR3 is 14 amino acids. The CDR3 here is CASGPPYPYNEQFF.

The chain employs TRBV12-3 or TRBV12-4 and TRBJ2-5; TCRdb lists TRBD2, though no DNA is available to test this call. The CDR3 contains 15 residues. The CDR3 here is CASSRLEGWLETQYF.

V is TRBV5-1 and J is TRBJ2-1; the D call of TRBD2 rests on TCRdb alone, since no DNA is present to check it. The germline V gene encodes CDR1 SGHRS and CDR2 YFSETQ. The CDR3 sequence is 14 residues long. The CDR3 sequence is CASFKSGTADEQFF.

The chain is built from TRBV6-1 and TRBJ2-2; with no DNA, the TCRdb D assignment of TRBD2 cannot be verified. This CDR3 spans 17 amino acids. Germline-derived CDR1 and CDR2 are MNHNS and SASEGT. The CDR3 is CASRERSGEGRAGELFF.

The CDR3 protein is CSATRSVLEAKNIQYF. The chain recombines TRBV20-1 with TRBJ2-4; there is no DNA to check the TCRdb D call of TRBD2. CDR3 length equals 16 residues. The V gene's germline CDR1 is DFQATT and CDR2 SNEGSKA (reference sequence).

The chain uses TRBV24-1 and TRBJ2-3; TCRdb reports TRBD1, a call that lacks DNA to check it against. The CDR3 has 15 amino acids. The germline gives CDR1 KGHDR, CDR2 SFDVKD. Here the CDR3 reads CATSDFWSQSDTQYF.

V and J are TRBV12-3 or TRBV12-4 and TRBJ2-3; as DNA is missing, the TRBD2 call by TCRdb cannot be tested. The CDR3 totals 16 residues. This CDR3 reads CASSLVAGLRTDTQYF.

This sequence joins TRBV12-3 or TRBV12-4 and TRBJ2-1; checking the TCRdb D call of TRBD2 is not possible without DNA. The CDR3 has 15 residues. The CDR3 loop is CASRQTSGTNNEQFF.

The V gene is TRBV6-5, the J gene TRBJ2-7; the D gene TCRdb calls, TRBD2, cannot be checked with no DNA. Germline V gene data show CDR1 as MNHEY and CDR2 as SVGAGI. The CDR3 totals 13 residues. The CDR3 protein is CASSYGTSNEQYF.

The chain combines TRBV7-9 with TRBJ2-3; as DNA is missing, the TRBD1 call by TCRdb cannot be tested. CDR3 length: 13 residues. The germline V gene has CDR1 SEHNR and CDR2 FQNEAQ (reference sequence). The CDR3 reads CASSGVLTDTQYF.